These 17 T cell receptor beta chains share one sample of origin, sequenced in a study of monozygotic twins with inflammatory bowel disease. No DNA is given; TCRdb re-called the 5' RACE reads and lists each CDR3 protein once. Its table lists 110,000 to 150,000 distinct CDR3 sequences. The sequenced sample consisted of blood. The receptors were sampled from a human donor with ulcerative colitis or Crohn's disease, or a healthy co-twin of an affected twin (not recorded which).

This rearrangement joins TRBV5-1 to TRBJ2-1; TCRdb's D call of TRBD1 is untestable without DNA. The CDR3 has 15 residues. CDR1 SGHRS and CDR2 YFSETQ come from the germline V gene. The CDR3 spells CASSPTGPSYNEQFF. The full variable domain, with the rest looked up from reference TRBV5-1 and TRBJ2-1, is KAGVTQTPRYLIKTRGQQVTLSCSPISGHRSVSWYQQTPGQGLQFLFEYFSETQRNKGNFPGRFSGRQFSNSRSEMNVSTLELGDSALYLCASSPTGPSYNEQFFGPGTRLTVL.

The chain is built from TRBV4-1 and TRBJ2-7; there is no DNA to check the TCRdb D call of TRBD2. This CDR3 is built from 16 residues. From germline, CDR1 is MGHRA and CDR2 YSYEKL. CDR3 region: CASSQDPGRALNEQYF.

CDR3 amino acids: CASSLGGLAGGYNEQFF. This rearrangement joins TRBV7-9 to TRBJ2-1; the D call from TCRdb, TRBD2, cannot be confirmed without DNA. Germline V gives CDR1 SEHNR, CDR2 FQNEAQ (reference sequence). The CDR3 has 17 amino acids. Based on the CDR3 plus reference TRBV7-9 and TRBJ2-1, the full variable domain is DTGVSQNPRHKITKRGQNVTFRCDPISEHNRLYWYRQTLGQGPEFLTYFQNEAQLEKSRLLSDRFSAERPKGSFSTLEIQRTEQGDSAMYLCASSLGGLAGGYNEQFFGPGTRLTVL.

CDR3 protein: CASSLTLVGLAGKEQFF. The chain couples TRBV7-3 to TRBJ2-1; TCRdb's D gene call, TRBD2, goes unchecked for lack of DNA. The length of the CDR3 is 17 residues. Germline V CDR1 and CDR2: SGHTA, FQGTGA. The whole variable domain, remainder taken from reference TRBV7-3 and TRBJ2-1, is GAGVSQTPSNKVTEKGKYVELRCDPISGHTALYWYRQSLGQGPEFLIYFQGTGAADDSGLPNDRFFAVRPEGSVSTLKIQRTERGDSAVYLCASSLTLVGLAGKEQFFGPGTRLTVL.

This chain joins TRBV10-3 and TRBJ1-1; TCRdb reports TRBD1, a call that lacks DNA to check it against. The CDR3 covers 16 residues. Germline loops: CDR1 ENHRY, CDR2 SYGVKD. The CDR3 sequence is CAISESKGGGGTEAFF.

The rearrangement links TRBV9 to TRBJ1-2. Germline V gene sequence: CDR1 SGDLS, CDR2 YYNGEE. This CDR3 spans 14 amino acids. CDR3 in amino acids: CASSVGGGDYGYTF.

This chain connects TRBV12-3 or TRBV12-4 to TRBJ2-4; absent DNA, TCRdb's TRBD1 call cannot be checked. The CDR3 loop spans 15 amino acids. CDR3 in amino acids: CASSLVGTAKNIQYF.

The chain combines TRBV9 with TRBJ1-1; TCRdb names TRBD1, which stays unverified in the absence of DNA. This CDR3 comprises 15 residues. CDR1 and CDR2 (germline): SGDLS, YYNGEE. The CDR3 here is CASSTLDRRNTEAFF.

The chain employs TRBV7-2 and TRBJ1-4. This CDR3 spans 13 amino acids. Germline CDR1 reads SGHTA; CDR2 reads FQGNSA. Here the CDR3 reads CASSPIHGEKLFF.

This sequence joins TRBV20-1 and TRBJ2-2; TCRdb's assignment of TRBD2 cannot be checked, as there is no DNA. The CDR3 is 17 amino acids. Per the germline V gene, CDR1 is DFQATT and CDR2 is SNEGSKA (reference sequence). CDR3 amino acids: CSARDLGLASDTGELFF.

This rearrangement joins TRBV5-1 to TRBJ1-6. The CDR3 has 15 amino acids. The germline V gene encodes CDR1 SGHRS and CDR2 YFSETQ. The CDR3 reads CASSLAGVLNSPLHF.

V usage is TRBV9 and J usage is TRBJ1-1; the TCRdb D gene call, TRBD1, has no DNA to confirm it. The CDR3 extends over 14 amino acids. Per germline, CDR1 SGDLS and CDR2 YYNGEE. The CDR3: CASSVGGDGTEAFF.

The CDR3 loop reads CSARGGENYNSPLHF. The chain carries TRBV20-1 and TRBJ1-6; TCRdb gives TRBD1 as the D gene, but with no DNA this cannot be confirmed. The CDR3 consists of 15 residues. CDR1 DFQATT and CDR2 SNEGSKA come from the germline V gene (reference sequence).

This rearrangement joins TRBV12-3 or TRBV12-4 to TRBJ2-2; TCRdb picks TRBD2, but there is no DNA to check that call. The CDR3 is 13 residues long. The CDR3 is CASTPSGTGELFF.

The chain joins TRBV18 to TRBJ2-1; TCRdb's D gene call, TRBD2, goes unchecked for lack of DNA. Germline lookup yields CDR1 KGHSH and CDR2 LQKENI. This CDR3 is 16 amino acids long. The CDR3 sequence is CASSREVQSSYNEQFF.

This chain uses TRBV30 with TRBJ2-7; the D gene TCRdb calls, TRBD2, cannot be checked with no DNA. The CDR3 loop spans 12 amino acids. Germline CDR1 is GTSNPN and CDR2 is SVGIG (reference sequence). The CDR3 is CAWSPGGYEQYF.

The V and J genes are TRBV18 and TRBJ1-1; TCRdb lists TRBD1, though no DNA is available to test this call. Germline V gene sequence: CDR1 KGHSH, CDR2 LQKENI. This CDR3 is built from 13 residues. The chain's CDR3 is CASSPGRDTEAFF.